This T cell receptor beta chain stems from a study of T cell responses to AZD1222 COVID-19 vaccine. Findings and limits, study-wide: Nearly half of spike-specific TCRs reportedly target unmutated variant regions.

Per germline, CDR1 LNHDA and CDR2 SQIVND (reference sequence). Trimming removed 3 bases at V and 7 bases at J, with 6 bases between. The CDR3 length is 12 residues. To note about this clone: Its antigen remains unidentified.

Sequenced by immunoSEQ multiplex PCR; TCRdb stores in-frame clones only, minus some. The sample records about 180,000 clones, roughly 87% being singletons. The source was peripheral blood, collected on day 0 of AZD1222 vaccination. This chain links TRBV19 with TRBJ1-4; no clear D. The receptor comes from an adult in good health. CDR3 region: CASSILSEKLFF. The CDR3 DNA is TGTGCCAGTAGTATTCTTAGTGAAAAACTGTTTTTT.